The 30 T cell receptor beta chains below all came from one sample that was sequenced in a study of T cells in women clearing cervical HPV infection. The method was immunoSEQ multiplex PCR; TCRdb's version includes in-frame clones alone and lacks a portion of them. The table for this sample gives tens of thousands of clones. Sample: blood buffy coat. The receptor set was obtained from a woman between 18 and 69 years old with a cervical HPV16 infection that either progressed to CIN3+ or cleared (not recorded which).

Incomplete CDR3 DNA: TGTGCCAGCAGCTTGTTGACAGCGTGGGGCGAG. It is translated as CASSLLTAWGE. The entire CDR3 protein is CASSLLTAWGEQYF. J is TRBJ2-7 and V is TRBV5-6; D is perhaps TRBD1 (5 bases). The read stops 3 residues short of the end of the CDR3; the missing end is completed from the germline J gene. Trimming left V 1 base short and J 6 bases short, with 14 bases between. Germline CDR1 is SGHDT and CDR2 is YYEEEE. This CDR3 region has 14 residues.

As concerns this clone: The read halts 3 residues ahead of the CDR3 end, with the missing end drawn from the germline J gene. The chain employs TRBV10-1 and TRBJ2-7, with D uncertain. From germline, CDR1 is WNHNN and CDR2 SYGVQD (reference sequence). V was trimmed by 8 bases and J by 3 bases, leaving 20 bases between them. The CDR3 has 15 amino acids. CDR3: CASSPGTEASYEQYF. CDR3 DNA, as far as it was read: TGCGCCAGCTCCCCTGGCACCGAAGCTAGCTACGAG.

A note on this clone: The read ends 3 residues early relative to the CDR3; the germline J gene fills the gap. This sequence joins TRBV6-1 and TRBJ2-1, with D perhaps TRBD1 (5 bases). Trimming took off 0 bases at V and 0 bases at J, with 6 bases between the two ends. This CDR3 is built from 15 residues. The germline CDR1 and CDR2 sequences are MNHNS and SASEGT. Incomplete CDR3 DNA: TGTGCCAGCAGTGAAGCCACAGGCTCCTACAATGAG. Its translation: CASSEATGSYNE. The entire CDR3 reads CASSEATGSYNEQFF.

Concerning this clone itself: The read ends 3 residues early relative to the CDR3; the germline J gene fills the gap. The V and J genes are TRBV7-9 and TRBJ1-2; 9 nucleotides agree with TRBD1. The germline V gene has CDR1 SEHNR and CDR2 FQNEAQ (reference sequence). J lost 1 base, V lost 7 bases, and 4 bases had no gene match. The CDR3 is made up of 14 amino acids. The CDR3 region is CASTGQGFNYGYTF. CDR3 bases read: TGTGCCAGCACCGGACAGGGGTTTAACTATGGC. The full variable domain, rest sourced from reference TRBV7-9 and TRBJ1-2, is DTGVSQNPRHKITKRGQNVTFRCDPISEHNRLYWYRQTLGQGPEFLTYFQNEAQLEKSRLLSDRFSAERPKGSFSTLEIQRTEQGDSAMYLCASTGQGFNYGYTFGSGTRLTVV.

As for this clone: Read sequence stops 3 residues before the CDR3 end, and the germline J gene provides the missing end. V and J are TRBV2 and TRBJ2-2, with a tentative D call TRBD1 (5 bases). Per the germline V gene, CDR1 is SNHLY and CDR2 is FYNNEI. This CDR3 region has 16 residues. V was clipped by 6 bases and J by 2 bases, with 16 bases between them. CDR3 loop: CASSPMGRINTGELFF. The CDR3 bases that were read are TGTGCCAGCAGCCCCATGGGGCGGATTAACACCGGGGAG.

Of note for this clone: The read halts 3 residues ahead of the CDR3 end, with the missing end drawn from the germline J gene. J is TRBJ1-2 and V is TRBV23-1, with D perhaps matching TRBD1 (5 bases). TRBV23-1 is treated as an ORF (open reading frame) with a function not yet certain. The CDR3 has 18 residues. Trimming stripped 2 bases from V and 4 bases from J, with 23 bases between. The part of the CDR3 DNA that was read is TGCGCCAGCAGTCAACCGACAGCCGTATTTTATTTGGCCTATGGC. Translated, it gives CASSQPTAVFYLAYG. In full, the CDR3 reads CASSQPTAVFYLAYGYTF.

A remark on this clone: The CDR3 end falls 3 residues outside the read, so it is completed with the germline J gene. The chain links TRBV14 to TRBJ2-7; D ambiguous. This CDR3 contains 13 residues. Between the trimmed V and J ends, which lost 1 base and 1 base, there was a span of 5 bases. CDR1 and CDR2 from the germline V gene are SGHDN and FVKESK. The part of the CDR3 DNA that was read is TGTGCCAGCAGCCAAGGAGCTTCCTACGAG. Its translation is CASSQGASYE. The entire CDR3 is CASSQGASYEQYF. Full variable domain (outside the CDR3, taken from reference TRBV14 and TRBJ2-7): EAGVTQFPSHSVIEKGQTVTLRCDPISGHDNLYWYRRVMGKEIKFLLHFVKESKQDESGMPNNRFLAERTGGTYSTLKVQPAELEDSGVYFCASSQGASYEQYFGPGTRLTVT.

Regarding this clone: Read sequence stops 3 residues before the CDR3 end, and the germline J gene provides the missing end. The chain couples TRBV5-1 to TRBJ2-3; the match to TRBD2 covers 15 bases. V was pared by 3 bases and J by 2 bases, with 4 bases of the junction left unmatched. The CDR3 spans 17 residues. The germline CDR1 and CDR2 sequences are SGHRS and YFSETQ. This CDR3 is CASSSGLAGGDTDTQYF. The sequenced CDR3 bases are TGCGCCAGCAGCTCGGGACTAGCGGGGGGAGACACAGATACG.

The covered CDR3 bases are TGCAGCGTTGGACAGGGGCTCTATGGC. It specifies CSVGQGLYG. In full, the CDR3 reads CSVGQGLYGYTF. The rearrangement uses TRBV29-1 and TRBJ1-2; TRBD1 matches 8 bases. The read finishes 3 residues shy of the CDR3 end, and the germline J gene is used to complete it. Germline CDR1 and CDR2: SQVTM and ANQGSEA. This CDR3 has 12 residues. The J segment lost 4 bases and the V segment lost 4 bases, leaving 2 bases of the junction unmatched.

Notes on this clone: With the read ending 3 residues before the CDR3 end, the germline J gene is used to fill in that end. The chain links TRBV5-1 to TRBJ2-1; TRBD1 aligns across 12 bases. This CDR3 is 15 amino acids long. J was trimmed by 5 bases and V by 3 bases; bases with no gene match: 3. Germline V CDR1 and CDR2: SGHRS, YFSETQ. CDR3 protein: CASSSGQGANNEQFF. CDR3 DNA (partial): TGCGCCAGCAGCTCGGGACAGGGGGCGAACAATGAG. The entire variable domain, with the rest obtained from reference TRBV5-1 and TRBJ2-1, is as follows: KAGVTQTPRYLIKTRGQQVTLSCSPISGHRSVSWYQQTPGQGLQFLFEYFSETQRNKGNFPGRFSGRQFSNSRSEMNVSTLELGDSALYLCASSSGQGANNEQFFGPGTRLTVL.

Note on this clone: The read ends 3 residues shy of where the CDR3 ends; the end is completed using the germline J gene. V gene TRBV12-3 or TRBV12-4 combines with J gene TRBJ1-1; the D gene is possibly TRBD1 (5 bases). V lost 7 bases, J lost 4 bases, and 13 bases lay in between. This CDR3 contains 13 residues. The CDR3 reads CASTWGVGTEAFF. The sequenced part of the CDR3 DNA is TGTGCCAGCACCTGGGGGGTAGGCACTGAA.

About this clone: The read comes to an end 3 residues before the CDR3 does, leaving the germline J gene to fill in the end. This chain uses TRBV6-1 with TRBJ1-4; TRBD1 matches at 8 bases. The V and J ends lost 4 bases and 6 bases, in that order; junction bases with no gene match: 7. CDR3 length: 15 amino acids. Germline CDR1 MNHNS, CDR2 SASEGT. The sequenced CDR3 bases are TGTGCCAGCAGTGTTACCAGACAGGGGTATGAAAAA. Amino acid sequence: CASSVTRQGYEK. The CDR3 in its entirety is CASSVTRQGYEKLFF.

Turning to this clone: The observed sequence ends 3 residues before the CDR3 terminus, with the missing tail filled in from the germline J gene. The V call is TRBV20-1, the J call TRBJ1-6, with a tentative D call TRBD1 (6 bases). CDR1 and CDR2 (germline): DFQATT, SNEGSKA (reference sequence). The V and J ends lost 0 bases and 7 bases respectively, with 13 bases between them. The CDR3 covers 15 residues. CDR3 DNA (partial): TGCAGTGCTAGAGATTTATCCAGGGGAAATTCACCC. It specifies CSARDLSRGNSP. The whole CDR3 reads CSARDLSRGNSPLHF.

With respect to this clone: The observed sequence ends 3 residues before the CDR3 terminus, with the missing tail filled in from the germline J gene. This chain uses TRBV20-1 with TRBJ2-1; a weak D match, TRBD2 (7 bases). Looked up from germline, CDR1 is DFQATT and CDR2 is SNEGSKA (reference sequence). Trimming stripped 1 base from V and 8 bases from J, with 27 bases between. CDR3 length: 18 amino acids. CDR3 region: CSARVLPRGGARLDEQFF. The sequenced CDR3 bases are TGCAGTGCTAGAGTTCTCCCTAGGGGGGGGGCGAGATTGGATGAG.

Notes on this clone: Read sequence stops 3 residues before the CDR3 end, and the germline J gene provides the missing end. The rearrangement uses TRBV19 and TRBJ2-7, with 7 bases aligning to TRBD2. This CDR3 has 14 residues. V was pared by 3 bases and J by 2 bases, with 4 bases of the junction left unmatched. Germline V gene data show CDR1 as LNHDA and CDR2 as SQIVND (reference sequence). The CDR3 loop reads CASSIGLAAYEQYF. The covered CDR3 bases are TGTGCCAGTAGTATCGGCCTAGCGGCCTACGAG.

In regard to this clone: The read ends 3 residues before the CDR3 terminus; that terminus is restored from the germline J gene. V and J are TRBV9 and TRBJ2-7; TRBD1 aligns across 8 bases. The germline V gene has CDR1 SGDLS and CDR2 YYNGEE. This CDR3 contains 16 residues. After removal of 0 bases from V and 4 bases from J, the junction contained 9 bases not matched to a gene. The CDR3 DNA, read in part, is TGTGCCAGCAGCGTAGGCAGGGGGCGGGGAGAATACGAG. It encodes CASSVGRGRGEYE. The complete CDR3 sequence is CASSVGRGRGEYEQYF. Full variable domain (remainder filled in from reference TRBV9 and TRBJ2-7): DSGVTQTPKHLITATGQRVTLRCSPRSGDLSVYWYQQSLDQGLQFLIQYYNGEERAKGNILERFSAQQFPDLHSELNLSSLELGDSALYFCASSVGRGRGEYEQYFGPGTRLTVT.

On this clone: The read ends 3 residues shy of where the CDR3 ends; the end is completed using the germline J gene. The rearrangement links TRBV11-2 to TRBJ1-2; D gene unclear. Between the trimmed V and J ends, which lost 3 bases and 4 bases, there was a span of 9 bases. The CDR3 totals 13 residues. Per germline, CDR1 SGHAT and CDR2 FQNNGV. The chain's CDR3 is CASSFEGLYGYTF. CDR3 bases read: TGTGCCAGCAGCTTTGAAGGACTCTATGGC.

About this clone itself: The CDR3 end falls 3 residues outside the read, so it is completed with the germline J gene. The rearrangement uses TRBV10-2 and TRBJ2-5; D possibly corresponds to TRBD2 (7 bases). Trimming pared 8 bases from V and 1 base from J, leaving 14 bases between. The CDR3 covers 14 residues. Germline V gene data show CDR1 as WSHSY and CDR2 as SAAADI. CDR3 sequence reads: CASSVAGAQETQYF. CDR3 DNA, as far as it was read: TGCGCCAGCTCTGTCGCGGGGGCCCAAGAGACC.

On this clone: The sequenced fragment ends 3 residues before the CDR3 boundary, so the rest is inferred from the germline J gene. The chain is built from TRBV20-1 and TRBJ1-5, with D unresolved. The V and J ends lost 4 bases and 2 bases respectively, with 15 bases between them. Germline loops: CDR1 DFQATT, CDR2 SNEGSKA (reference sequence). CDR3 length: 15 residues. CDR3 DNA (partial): TGCAGTGCTATCGACACCCGGCGGGGCAATCAGCCC. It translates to CSAIDTRRGNQP. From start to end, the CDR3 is CSAIDTRRGNQPQHF.

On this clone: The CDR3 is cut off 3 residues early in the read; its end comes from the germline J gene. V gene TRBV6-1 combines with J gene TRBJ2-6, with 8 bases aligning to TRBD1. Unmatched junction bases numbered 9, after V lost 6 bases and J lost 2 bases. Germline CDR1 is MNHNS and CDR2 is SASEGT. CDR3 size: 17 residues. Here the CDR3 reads CASRESRGPPGANVLTF. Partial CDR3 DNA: TGTGCCAGCAGAGAATCCAGGGGGCCTCCTGGGGCCAACGTC.

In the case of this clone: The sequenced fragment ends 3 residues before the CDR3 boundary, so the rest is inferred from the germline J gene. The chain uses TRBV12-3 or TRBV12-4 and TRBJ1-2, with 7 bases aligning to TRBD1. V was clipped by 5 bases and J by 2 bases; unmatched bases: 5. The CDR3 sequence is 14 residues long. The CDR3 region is CASSRRDSNYGYTF. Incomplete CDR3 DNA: TGTGCCAGCAGTCGGCGGGACAGCAACTATGGC.

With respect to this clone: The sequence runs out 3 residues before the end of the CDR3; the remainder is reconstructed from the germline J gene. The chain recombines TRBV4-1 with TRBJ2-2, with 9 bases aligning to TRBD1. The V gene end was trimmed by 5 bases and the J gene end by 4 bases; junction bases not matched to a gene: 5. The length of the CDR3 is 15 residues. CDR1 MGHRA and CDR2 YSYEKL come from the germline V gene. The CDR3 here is CASSKTGGGTGELFF. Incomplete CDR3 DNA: TGCGCCAGCAGCAAGACAGGGGGAGGCACCGGGGAG.

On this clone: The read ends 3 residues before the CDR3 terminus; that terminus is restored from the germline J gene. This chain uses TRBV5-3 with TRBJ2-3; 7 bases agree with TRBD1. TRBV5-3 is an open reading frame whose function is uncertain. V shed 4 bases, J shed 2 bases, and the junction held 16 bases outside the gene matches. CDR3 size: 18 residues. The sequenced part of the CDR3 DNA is TGTGCCAGAAGCCCGGTGGGTGGACAGGCGGACCCCACAGATACG. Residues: CARSPVGGQADPTDT. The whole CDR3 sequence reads CARSPVGGQADPTDTQYF.

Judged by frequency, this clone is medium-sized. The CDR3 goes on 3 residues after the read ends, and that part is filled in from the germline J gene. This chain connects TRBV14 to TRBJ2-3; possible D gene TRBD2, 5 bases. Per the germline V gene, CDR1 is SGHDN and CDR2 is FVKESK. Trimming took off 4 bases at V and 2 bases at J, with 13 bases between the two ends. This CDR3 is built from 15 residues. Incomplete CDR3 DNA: TGTGCCAGCAGCCGACAAGGACTTCTCACAGATACG. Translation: CASSRQGLLTDT. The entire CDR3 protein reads CASSRQGLLTDTQYF. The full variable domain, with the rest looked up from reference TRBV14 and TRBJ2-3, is EAGVTQFPSHSVIEKGQTVTLRCDPISGHDNLYWYRRVMGKEIKFLLHFVKESKQDESGMPNNRFLAERTGGTYSTLKVQPAELEDSGVYFCASSRQGLLTDTQYFGPGTRLTVL.

The CDR3 reads CASKGEGPNTQYF. The covered CDR3 bases are TGTGCCAGCAAAGGGGAGGGCCCAAATACG. The J gene is TRBJ2-3, the V gene TRBV2, with 7 bases fitting TRBD2. The read terminates 3 residues ahead of where the CDR3 ends, so the germline J gene completes it. Per the germline V gene, CDR1 is SNHLY and CDR2 is FYNNEI. The ends lost 7 bases at V and 7 bases at J; junction bases unmatched: 8. CDR3 length equals 13 residues. The complete variable domain, with remaining parts taken from reference TRBV2 and TRBJ2-3, reads EPEVTQTPSHQVTQMGQEVILRCVPISNHLYFYWYRQILGQKVEFLVSFYNNEISEKSEIFDDQFSVERPDGSNFTLKIRSTKLEDSAMYFCASKGEGPNTQYFGPGTRLTVL.

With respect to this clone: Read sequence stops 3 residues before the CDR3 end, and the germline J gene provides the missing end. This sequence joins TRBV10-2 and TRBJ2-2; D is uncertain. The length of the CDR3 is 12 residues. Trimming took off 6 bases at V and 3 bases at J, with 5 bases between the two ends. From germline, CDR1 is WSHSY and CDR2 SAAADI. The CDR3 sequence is CASSADTGELFF. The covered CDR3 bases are TGCGCCAGCAGCGCGGACACCGGGGAG.

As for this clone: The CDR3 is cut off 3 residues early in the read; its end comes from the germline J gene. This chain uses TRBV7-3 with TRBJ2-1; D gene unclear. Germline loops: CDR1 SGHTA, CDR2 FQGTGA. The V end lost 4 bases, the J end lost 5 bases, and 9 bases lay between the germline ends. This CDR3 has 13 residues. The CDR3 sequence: CASSSRVNNEQFF. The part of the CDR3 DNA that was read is TGTGCCAGCAGCTCCCGCGTTAACAATGAG.

CDR3: CASSTTGTYGYTF. The covered CDR3 bases are TGTGCCAGTAGTACTACAGGTACCTATGGC. This chain uses TRBV19 with TRBJ1-2, with a tentative D call TRBD1 (5 bases). Coverage ceases 3 residues before the CDR3 finishes, and the germline J gene fills in the end. The CDR3 consists of 13 residues. The ends were cut back, 4 bases at V and 4 bases at J, with 10 bases in the middle. CDR1 is LNHDA, CDR2 SQIVND, per germline (reference sequence).

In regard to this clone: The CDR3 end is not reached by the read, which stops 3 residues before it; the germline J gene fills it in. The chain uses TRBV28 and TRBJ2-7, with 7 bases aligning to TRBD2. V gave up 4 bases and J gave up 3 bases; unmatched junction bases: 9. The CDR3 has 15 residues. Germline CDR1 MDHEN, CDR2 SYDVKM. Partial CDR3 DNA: TGTGCCAGCAGTTCCCTGAGCGGGGCGAACTACGAG. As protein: CASSSLSGANYE. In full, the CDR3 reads CASSSLSGANYEQYF.

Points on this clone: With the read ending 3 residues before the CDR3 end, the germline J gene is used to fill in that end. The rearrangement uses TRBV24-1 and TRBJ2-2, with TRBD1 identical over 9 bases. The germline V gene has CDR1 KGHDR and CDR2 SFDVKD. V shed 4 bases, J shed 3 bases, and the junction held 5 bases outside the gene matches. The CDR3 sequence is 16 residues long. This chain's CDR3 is CATSDPRQGDTGELFF. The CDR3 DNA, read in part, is TGTGCCACCAGTGACCCTAGACAGGGGGACACCGGGGAG.